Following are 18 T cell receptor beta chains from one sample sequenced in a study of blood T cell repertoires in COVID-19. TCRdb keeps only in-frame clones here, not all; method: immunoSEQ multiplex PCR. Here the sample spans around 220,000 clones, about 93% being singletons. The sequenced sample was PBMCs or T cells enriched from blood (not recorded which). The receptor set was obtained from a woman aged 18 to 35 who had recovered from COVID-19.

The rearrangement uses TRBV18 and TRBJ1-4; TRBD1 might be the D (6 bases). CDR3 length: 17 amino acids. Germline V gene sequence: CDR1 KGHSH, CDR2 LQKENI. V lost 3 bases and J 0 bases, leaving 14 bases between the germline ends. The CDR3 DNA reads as TGTGCCAGCTCACCTTTGACAGGCGTTTCAACTAATGAAAAACTGTTTTTT. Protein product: CASSPLTGVSTNEKLFF. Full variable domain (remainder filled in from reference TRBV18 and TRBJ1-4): NAGVMQNPRHLVRRRGQEARLRCSPMKGHSHVYWYRQLPEEGLKFMVYLQKENIIDESGMPKERFSAEFPKEGPSILRIQQVVRGDSAAYFCASSPLTGVSTNEKLFFGSGTQLSVL.

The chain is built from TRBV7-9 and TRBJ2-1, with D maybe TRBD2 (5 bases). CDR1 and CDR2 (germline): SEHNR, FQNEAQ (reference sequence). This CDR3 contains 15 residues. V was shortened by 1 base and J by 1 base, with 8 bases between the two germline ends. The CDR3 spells CASSLVLDSYNEQFF. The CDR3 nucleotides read TGTGCCAGCAGCTTAGTACTAGATTCCTACAATGAGCAGTTCTTC.

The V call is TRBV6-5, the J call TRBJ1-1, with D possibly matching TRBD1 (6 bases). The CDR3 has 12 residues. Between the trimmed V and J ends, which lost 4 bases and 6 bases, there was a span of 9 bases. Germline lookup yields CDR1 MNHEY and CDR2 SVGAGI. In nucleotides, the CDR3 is TGTGCCAGCAGTTTCAGGGGAGCTGAAGCTTTCTTT. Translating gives CASSFRGAEAFF.

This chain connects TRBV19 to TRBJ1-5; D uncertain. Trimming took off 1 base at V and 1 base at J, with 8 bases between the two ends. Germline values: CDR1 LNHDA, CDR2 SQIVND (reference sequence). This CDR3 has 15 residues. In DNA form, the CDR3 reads TGTGCCAGTAGTATAGCCGCGGGCAGCAATCAGCCCCAGCATTTT. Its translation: CASSIAAGSNQPQHF.

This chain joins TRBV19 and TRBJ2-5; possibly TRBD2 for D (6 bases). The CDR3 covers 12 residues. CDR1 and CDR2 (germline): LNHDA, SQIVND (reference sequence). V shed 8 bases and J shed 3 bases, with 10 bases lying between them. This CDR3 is CASRTNEETQYF. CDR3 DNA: TGTGCCAGTCGGACTAACGAAGAGACCCAGTACTTC. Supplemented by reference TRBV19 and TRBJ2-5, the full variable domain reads DGGITQSPKYLFRKEGQNVTLSCEQNLNHDAMYWYRQDPGQGLRLIYYSQIVNDFQKGDIAEGYSVSREKKESFPLTVTSAQKNPTAFYLCASRTNEETQYFGPGTRLLVL.

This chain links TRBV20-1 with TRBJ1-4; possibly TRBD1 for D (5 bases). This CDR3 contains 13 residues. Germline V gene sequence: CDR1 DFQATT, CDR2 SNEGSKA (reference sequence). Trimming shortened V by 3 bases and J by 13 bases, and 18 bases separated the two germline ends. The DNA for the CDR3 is TGCAGTGCTAGTTTGGGTTATGGAAGGGGACTGTTTTTT. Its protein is CSASLGYGRGLFF.

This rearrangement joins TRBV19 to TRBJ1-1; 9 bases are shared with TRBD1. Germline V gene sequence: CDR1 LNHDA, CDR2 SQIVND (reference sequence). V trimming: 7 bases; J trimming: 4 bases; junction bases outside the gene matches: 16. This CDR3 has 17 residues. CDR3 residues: CASIRTGELRGSTEAFF. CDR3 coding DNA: TGTGCCAGTATCCGGACAGGGGAGCTTAGGGGTAGCACTGAAGCTTTCTTT.

In DNA form, the CDR3 reads TGCAGCGTACTCCGGGGACAGGGGAACACTGAAGCTTTCTTT. As protein: CSVLRGQGNTEAFF. The chain links TRBV29-1 to TRBJ1-1, with 9 nucleotides matching TRBD1. Germline CDR1 is SQVTM and CDR2 is ANQGSEA. The CDR3 is 14 residues long. Unmatched junction bases numbered 6, after V lost 6 bases and J lost 1 base. Full variable domain (remainder filled in from reference TRBV29-1 and TRBJ1-1): SAVISQKPSRDICQRGTSLTIQCQVDSQVTMMFWYRQQPGQSLTLIATANQGSEATYESGFVIDKFPISRPNLTFSTLTVSNMSPEDSSIYLCSVLRGQGNTEAFFGQGTRLTVV.

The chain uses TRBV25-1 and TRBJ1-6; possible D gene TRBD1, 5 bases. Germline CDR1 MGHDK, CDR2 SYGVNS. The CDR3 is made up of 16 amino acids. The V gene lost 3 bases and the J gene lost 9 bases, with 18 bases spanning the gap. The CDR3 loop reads CASSDHWARVGSPLHF. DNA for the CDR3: TGTGCCAGCAGTGATCACTGGGCCAGGGTTGGTTCACCCCTCCACTTT.

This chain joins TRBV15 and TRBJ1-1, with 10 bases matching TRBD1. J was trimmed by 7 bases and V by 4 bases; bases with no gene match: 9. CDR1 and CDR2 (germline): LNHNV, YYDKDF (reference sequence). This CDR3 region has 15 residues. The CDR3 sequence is CATSTDDRGLHEAFF. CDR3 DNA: TGTGCCACCAGCACCGATGACAGGGGGCTACATGAAGCTTTCTTT. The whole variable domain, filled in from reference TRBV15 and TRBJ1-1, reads DAMVIQNPRYQVTQFGKPVTLSCSQTLNHNVMYWYQQKSSQAPKLLFHYYDKDFNNEADTPDNFQSRRPNTSFCFLDIRSPGLGDTAMYLCATSTDDRGLHEAFFGQGTRLTVV.

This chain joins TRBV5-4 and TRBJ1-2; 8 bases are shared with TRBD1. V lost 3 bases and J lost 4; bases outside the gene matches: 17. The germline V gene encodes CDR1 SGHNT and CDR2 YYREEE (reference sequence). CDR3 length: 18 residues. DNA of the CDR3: TGTGCCAGCAGCTCTTTCCTCGGGACAGGTTCCTCCCCCTATGGCTACACCTTC. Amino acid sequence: CASSSFLGTGSSPYGYTF.

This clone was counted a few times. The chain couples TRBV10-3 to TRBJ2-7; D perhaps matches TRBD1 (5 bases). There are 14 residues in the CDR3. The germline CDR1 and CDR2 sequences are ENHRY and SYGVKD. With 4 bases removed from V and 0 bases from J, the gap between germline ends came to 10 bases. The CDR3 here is CAISGQSFSYEQYF. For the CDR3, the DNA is TGTGCCATCAGTGGACAGTCCTTCTCCTACGAGCAGTACTTC.

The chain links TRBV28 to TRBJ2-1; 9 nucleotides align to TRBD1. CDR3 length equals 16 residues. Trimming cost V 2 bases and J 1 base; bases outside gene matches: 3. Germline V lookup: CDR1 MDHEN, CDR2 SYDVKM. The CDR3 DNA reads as TGTGCCAGCAGTTTAATCGACAGGGGGTCCTACAATGAGCAGTTCTTC. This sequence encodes CASSLIDRGSYNEQFF.

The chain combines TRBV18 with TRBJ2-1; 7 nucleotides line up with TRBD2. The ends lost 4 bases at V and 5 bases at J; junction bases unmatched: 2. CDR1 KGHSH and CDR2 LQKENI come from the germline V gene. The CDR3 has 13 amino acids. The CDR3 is CASSRLADNEQFF. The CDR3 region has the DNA TGTGCCAGCTCACGACTAGCAGACAATGAGCAGTTCTTC.

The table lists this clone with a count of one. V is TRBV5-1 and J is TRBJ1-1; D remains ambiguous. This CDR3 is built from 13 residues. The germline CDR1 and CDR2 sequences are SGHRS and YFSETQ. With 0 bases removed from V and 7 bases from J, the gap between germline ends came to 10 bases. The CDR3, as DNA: TGCGCCAGCAGCTTGGGGGCTCAGATTGAAGCTTTCTTT. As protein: CASSLGAQIEAFF. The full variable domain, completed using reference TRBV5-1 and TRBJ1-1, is KAGVTQTPRYLIKTRGQQVTLSCSPISGHRSVSWYQQTPGQGLQFLFEYFSETQRNKGNFPGRFSGRQFSNSRSEMNVSTLELGDSALYLCASSLGAQIEAFFGQGTRLTVV.

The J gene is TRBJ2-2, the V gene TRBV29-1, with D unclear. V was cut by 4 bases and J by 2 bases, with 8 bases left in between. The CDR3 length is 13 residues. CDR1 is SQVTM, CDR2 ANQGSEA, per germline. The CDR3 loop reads CSVVKLNTGELFF. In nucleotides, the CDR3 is TGCAGCGTTGTTAAATTAAACACCGGGGAGCTGTTTTTT.

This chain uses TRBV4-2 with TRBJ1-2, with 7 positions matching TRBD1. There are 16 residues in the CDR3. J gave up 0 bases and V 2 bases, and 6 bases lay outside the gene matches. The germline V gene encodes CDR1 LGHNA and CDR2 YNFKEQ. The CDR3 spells CASSQSGQEANYGYTF. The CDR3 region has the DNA TGTGCCAGCAGCCAATCAGGACAGGAGGCTAACTATGGCTACACCTTC.

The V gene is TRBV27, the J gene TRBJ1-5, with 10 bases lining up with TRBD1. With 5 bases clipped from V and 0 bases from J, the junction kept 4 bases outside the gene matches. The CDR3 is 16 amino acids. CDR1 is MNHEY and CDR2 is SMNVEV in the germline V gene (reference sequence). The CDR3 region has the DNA TGTGCCAGCAGTCCAGGGACAGGGGTTAGCAATCAGCCCCAGCATTTT. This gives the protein CASSPGTGVSNQPQHF.